These 7 T cell receptor beta chains originate from one sample sequenced in a study of persistence of HIV-infected CD4 T cells. Stimulation used approximately 10 ug/mL lysate from CMV-infected fibroblasts. CD40L/CD69 double-negative CD45RO-high memory CD4+ T cells were collected. The libraries were made with immunoSEQ version 4 in survey mode. Data came from immunoSEQ multiplex PCR; TCRdb stores just in-frame clones and leaves some out. The sample includes 25,000 to 35,000 clones, roughly four fifths of them seen just once. No antigens are known for them. Source: CD4+ T cells sorted from PBMCs after approximately 19-hour stimulation, taken from a patient who received antiretroviral therapy. All receptors come from an adult man with HIV who was CMV-seropositive.

This clone has just a few counts. This sequence joins TRBV4-1 and TRBJ1-5; D is undetermined. Trimming pared 1 base from V and 5 bases from J, leaving 15 bases between. The CDR3 runs to 16 residues. Germline V gives CDR1 MGHRA, CDR2 YSYEKL. CDR3 in amino acids: CASSQGGLLKDQPQHF. For the CDR3, the DNA is TGCGCCAGCAGCCAAGGTGGCCTCTTAAAAGATCAGCCCCAGCATTTT.

The CDR3 region is CASSPQGSNSPLHF. The CDR3 region has the DNA TGTGCCAGCAGCCCACAGGGGTCGAATTCACCCCTCCACTTT. V usage is TRBV3-1 (or the pseudogene TRBV3-2) and J usage is TRBJ1-6, with 7 positions matching TRBD1. Germline V gene sequence: CDR1 LGHDT, CDR2 YNNKEL (reference sequence). The CDR3 spans 14 residues. The V gene end was trimmed by 4 bases and the J gene end by 7 bases; junction bases not matched to a gene: 4.

This clone was recorded a few times. The chain carries TRBV19 and TRBJ2-3; TRBD2 agrees at 9 bases. CDR1 is LNHDA and CDR2 is SQIVND in the germline V gene (reference sequence). J gave up 6 bases and V 5 bases, and 9 bases lay outside the gene matches. CDR3 size: 15 residues. CDR3 nucleotides: TGTGCCAGTAGTCGGCGGGGGGGCCGGGCTGATACGCAGTATTTT. It specifies CASSRRGGRADTQYF. Supplemented by reference TRBV19 and TRBJ2-3, the full variable domain reads DGGITQSPKYLFRKEGQNVTLSCEQNLNHDAMYWYRQDPGQGLRLIYYSQIVNDFQKGDIAEGYSVSREKKESFPLTVTSAQKNPTAFYLCASSRRGGRADTQYFGPGTRLTVL.

The chain employs TRBV30 and TRBJ2-7; 7 bases map to TRBD2. The junction had 13 bases not matched to a gene; V was cut back by 5 bases and J by 0 bases. Germline V gene sequence: CDR1 GTSNPN, CDR2 SVGIG (reference sequence). The CDR3 sequence is 16 residues long. CDR3 sequence reads: CAWGPLGGSYSYEQYF. The CDR3 region has the DNA TGTGCCTGGGGACCCCTTGGCGGGAGTTACTCCTACGAGCAGTACTTC.

This rearrangement joins TRBV6-2 or TRBV6-3 to TRBJ1-2, with TRBD1 matching 7 bases. Germline V gene lookup returns CDR1 MNHEY and CDR2 SVGEGT. This CDR3 region has 13 residues. V shed 5 bases and J 4 bases; nucleotides not matched to a gene: 4. Here the CDR3 DNA reads TGTGCCAGCAGTCGGACAGGTTCCTATGGCTACACCTTC. It translates to CASSRTGSYGYTF.

The chain links TRBV7-8 to TRBJ2-3, with D unresolved. Germline values: CDR1 SGHVS, CDR2 FQNEAQ. This CDR3 is built from 14 residues. V lost 3 bases to trimming and J lost 3 bases, with 10 bases between them. The DNA of the CDR3 is TGTGCCAGCAGCTTCAGGATCGCGACAGATACGCAGTATTTT. Amino acid sequence: CASSFRIATDTQYF.

This chain joins TRBV7-9 and TRBJ2-5; 8 bases map to TRBD1. CDR3 size: 15 residues. Germline V CDR1 and CDR2: SEHNR, FQNEAQ (reference sequence). V gave up 4 bases and J gave up 5 bases; unmatched junction bases: 9. DNA for the CDR3: TGTGCCAGCAGCTCCTGGACAGGGCAATGGGAGACCCAGTACTTC. It codes for CASSSWTGQWETQYF. Combining the CDR3 with reference TRBV7-9 and TRBJ2-5 gives the whole variable domain DTGVSQNPRHKITKRGQNVTFRCDPISEHNRLYWYRQTLGQGPEFLTYFQNEAQLEKSRLLSDRFSAERPKGSFSTLEIQRTEQGDSAMYLCASSSWTGQWETQYFGPGTRLLVL.